The clone carrying this T cell receptor (beta chain) was picked up many times. The authors amplified TCR beta CDR3 regions, and they did so from RNA transcripts for repertoire sequencing. Second-round multiplex PCR came after a first-round RT-PCR that employed HTBI primers. TCRdb called the multiplex PCR reads again in MiXCR, with one record for every CDR3 protein. The sample includes around 1.1 million distinct CDR3 sequences, approximately 35% of them seen just once. The data were obtained in a study of Graves' ophthalmopathy and Graves' hyperthyroidism. Trimming removed 1 base from V and 0 bases from J, with 6 bases in between. The germline V gene has CDR1 SGHTA and CDR2 FQGNSA. This CDR3 has 14 residues.

The source of this sequence is an adult man with Graves' hyperthyroidism. The sample taken for sequencing was peripheral blood or thyroid tissue (not recorded which). The J gene is TRBJ2-5, the V gene TRBV7-2, with no clear D. For the CDR3, the DNA is TGTGCCAGCAGCTTAGATCTGAACCAAGAGACCCAGTACTTC. Translation: CASSLDLNQETQYF.